This entry features one TCR beta chain sequence. This clonotype was seen a few times. It has no known antigen specificity. Base qualities were left out, and no much larger clone turns up one base away. This record comes from a study of response to subunit inactivated influenza vaccine (dated by TCRdb to the late 2010s). Regarding the complete study: Deep quantitative profiling of the T cell receptor repertoire was used in the study to follow responses to a trivalent subunit inactivated influenza vaccine.

Study-wide conclusions, independent of this receptor: The authors proposed that each seasonal influenza vaccination may bring in only a limited number of new T cells.

Trimming at the junction amounts to 0 bases on V and 8 bases on J, and the germline ends lie 13 bases apart. The germline V gene (reference sequence) sets CDR1 to MNHEY and CDR2 to SMNVEV. Its CDR3 holds 15 amino acids, cysteine through phenylalanine. Only CDR3 DNA is held: 45 bases, read in frame from base 1. The method was RT-PCR. The sequencer was an Illumina HiSeq 2500. TCRdb trimmed public reads at Q25 via fastp, called clones via MiXCR and kept in-frame beta chains. Here each entry gathers all rows of one CDR3 protein and keeps the most common genes and DNA. The sample includes 560,000 or so distinct CDR3 sequences, with approximately 7.6% observed a single time. 13% of the sample rests with the top ten.

The chain is assembled from TRBV27 and TRBJ1-4; TRBD1 is possibly the D segment (6 matching bases). The TCR was taken from a man between 50 and 69 years old who received an inactivated influenza vaccine. Donor details come from another sample of the same person, matched by shared clones. The sample in question was PBMCs from blood, obtained 23 to 25 months after vaccination. CDR3 reads: CASSLSTGAREKLFF. The DNA sequence follows: TGTGCCAGCAGTTTATCGACGGGGGCGAGAGAAAAACTGTTTTTT. Beyond the CDR3, the reference TRBV27 and TRBJ1-4 genes provide the residues; the full variable domain reads: EAQVTQNPRYLITVTGKKLTVTCSQNMNHEYMSWYRQDPGLGLRQIYYSMNVEVTDKGDVPEGYKVSRKEKRNFPLILESPSPNQTSLYFCASSLSTGAREKLFFGSGTQLSVL.